These T cell receptor beta chains were read from a single sample in a study of blood T cell repertoires in COVID-19. Data came from immunoSEQ multiplex PCR; TCRdb stores just in-frame clones and leaves some out. The profile shows about 160,000 clones, approximately 88% of them singletons. The specimen sequenced was peripheral blood. Receptors were obtained from a man aged 70-80 years with acute or convalescent COVID-19. Each CDR3 is given with its conserved first and last residue. The order of the fields is V gene, J gene, CDR3 protein.

TRBV2	TRBJ1-2	CASRGEDYGYTF
TRBV27	TRBJ1-1	CASSYAAGTAEAFF
TRBV2	TRBJ1-2	CASSSDRDYGYTF
TRBV18	TRBJ1-3	CASSPGQGRNTIYF
TRBV4-2	TRBJ1-2	CASSQGGPGGYGYTF
TRBV5-8	TRBJ1-5	CASSSRVGSNQPQHF
TRBV4-1	TRBJ2-4	CASSQVEKLTATLAKNIQYF
TRBV30	TRBJ1-2	CAWSVPRGGENYGYTF
TRBV7-6	TRBJ1-3	CASSLSGGSGSGNTIYF
TRBV7-2	TRBJ2-7	CASSSPDRGLYEQYF
TRBV11-3	TRBJ2-2	CASSFERGMTGANTGELFF
TRBV18	TRBJ1-2	CASSPQGTGSSYGYTF
TRBV24-1	TRBJ2-6	CATSDTGTGSSGANVLTF
TRBV18	TRBJ1-2	CASSPGGYGYTF
TRBV5-1	TRBJ2-7	CASSLEDSSYEQYF
TRBV9	TRBJ1-2	CASSVEAGNYGYTF
TRBV5-4	TRBJ2-5	CASSRESRQETQYF
TRBV3-1/TRBV3-2	TRBJ1-4	CASSRDRNEKLFF
TRBV18	TRBJ2-7	CASSPPNRGPYEQYF
TRBV27	TRBJ2-1	CASGPGLSWALEQFF
TRBV12-1	TRBJ2-1	CASRSEGQVNNEQFF
TRBV6-1	TRBJ1-6	CASSEVRGQGNSPLHF
TRBV28	TRBJ1-1	CASSFGQGTLFTEAFF
TRBV6-5	TRBJ2-3	CAIPLAGRTDTQYF
TRBV7-3	TRBJ2-5	CASSPLGRRGGQETQYF
TRBV10-3	TRBJ2-7	CATAHNGEGSYEQYF
TRBV4-1	TRBJ1-1	CASSPGEGQGYTEAFF
TRBV5-1	TRBJ1-4	CASSPSGATNEKLFF
TRBV6-2/TRBV6-3	TRBJ2-7	CASSRAGTSGRYGQYF
TRBV6-5	TRBJ1-3	CASSWDRSSSGNTIYF
TRBV5-1	TRBJ2-1	CASSLEGFSYNEQFF
TRBV19	TRBJ1-2	CASSVFQDRKTRYGYTF
TRBV27	TRBJ2-3	CASSHRRATSLSTDTQYF
TRBV4-2	TRBJ1-6	CASSQDVGGGSPLHF
TRBV3-1/TRBV3-2	TRBJ1-6	CASSHTESWDSPLHF
TRBV2	TRBJ1-4	CASRGQGGATNEKLFF
TRBV7-2	TRBJ2-5	CASSLFSGVNAETQYF
TRBV5-1	TRBJ2-7	CASSSSTTSGRVEQYF
TRBV5-4	TRBJ2-1	CASRPSGGSYNEQFF
TRBV6-5	TRBJ1-3	CASSTGDSGNTIYF
TRBV9	TRBJ2-3	CASSVSELTDTQYF
TRBV19	TRBJ1-1	CASSFFPGQSNTEAFF
TRBV3-1/TRBV3-2	TRBJ2-3	CASSQAGTDTQYF
TRBV27	TRBJ1-1	CASSSIRGREAFF
TRBV21-1	TRBJ2-7	CASSKAGESYEQYF
TRBV6-4	TRBJ1-6	CASSETGTPGNSPLHF
TRBV6-5	TRBJ2-1	CASSYSAVAGYNEQFF
TRBV28	TRBJ1-1	CASTRRVNTEAFF
TRBV19	TRBJ1-5	CASTRTQNQPQHF
TRBV5-8	TRBJ1-2	CASSLPGGDYGYTF
TRBV3-1/TRBV3-2	TRBJ1-5	CASSQTGVRQPQHF
TRBV6-5	TRBJ2-5	CASRLSGGGETQYF